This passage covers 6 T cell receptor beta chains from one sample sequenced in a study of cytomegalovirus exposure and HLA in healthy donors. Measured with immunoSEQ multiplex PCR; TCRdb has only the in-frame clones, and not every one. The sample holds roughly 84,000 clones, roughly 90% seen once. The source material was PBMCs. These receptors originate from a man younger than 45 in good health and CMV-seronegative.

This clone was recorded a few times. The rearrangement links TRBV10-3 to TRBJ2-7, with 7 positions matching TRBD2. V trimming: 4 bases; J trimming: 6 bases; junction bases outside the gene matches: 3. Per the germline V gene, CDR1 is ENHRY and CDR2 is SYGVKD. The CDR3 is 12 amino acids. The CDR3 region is CAISGLASEQYF. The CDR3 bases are TGTGCCATCAGTGGACTAGCATCCGAGCAGTACTTC.

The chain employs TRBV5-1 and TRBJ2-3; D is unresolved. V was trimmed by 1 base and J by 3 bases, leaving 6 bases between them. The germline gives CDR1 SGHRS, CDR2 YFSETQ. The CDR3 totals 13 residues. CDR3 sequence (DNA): TGCGCCAGCAGCTTGTCGTTAACAGATACGCAGTATTTT. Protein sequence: CASSLSLTDTQYF.

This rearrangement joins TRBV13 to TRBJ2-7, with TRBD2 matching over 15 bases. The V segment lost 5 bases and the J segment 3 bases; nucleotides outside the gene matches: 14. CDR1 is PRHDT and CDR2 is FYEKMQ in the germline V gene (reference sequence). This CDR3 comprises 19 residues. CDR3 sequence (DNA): TGTGCCAGCAGCCCAGGGACTAGCGGGAGGTACTCCACCTACTACGAGCAGTACTTC. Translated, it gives CASSPGTSGRYSTYYEQYF.

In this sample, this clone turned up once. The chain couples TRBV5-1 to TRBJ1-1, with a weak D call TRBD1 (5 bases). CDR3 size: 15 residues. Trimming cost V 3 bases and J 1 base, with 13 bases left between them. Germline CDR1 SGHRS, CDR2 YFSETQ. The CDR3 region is CASSWGTGGNTEAFF. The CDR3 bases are TGCGCCAGCAGCTGGGGGACGGGAGGGAACACTGAAGCTTTCTTT.

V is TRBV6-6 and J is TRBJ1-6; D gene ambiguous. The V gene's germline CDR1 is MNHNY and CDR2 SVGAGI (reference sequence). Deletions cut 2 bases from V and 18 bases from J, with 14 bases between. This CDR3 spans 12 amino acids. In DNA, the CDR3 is TGTGCCAGCAGTTACGGCCAGGCTAATCCCCACTTT. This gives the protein CASSYGQANPHF.

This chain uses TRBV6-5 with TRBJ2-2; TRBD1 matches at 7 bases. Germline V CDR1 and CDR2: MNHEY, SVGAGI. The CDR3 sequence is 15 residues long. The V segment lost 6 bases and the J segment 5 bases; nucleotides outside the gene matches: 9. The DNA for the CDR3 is TGTGCCAGCAGCCAGGGGGTTTTATTGACCGGGGAGCTGTTTTTT. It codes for CASSQGVLLTGELFF.